Listed below are T cell receptor beta chains from one sample, sequenced in a study of blood T cell repertoires in COVID-19. The method was immunoSEQ multiplex PCR; TCRdb's version includes in-frame clones alone and lacks a portion of them. The sample contains a few hundred thousand clones, roughly 89% of which appear only once. Sequencing input: PBMCs or T cells enriched from blood (not recorded which). The origin of the receptors is a woman in her thirties or forties who had recovered from COVID-19. Each CDR3 is given with its conserved first and last residue. A D gene is named only where the DNA matches it firmly. Size values are once, few and many counts, or a class for expanded clones, and some rows have none.

clone_size,v_call,d_call,j_call,cdr3_aa,cdr3_nt
many,TRBV3-1/TRBV3-2,-,TRBJ2-2,CASSHTQDTGELFF,TGTGCCAGCAGCCACACCCAGGACACCGGGGAGCTGTTTTTT
-,TRBV29-1,-,TRBJ1-1,CSVVWGRATEAFF,TGCAGCGTTGTTTGGGGCAGGGCCACTGAAGCTTTCTTT
-,TRBV7-8,-,TRBJ1-1,CASSPRNTEAFF,TGTGCCAGCAGCCCTAGGAACACTGAAGCTTTCTTT
-,TRBV10-1,TRBD2,TRBJ2-5,CARGEAGEETQYF,TGCGCCAGGGGGGAAGCGGGAGAGGAGACCCAGTACTTC
-,TRBV5-1,-,TRBJ1-5,CASSIGESGNQPQHF,TGCGCCAGCAGCATAGGAGAAAGCGGCAATCAGCCCCAGCATTTT
-,TRBV3-1/TRBV3-2,-,TRBJ2-5,CASSQGSTGEMAQYF,TGTGCCAGCAGCCAAGGATCGACAGGAGAGATGGCCCAGTACTTC
-,TRBV19,-,TRBJ2-5,CASSLRTGRQETQYF,TGTGCCAGTAGCCTTCGTACGGGTCGTCAAGAGACCCAGTACTTC
-,TRBV5-8,-,TRBJ2-1,CASSLLFYEQFF,TGTGCCAGCAGCTTACTTTTTTATGAGCAGTTCTTC
-,TRBV10-3,TRBD1,TRBJ1-5,CAISESRRQGEGQPQHF,TGTGCCATCAGTGAGTCACGCCGACAGGGCGAGGGTCAGCCCCAGCATTTT
-,TRBV4-1,TRBD1,TRBJ2-2,CASSHPRPGQGVKRDTGELFF,TGCGCCAGCAGCCATCCGAGACCGGGACAGGGGGTGAAGAGGGACACCGGGGAGCTGTTTTTT
-,TRBV12-3/TRBV12-4,TRBD2,TRBJ2-3,CATGGVDTQYF,TGTGCCACCGGGGGGGTAGATACGCAGTATTTT
once,TRBV29-1,-,TRBJ2-1,CSVVGGGSSYNEQFF,TGCAGCGTTGTCGGCGGGGGCAGCTCCTACAATGAGCAGTTCTTC
-,TRBV4-1,-,TRBJ2-3,CASSLRSGGTDTQYF,TGCGCCAGCAGCCTCCGGAGCGGTGGCACAGATACGCAGTATTTT
-,TRBV7-2,-,TRBJ1-1,CASSPAGGGYTEAFF,TGTGCCAGCAGCCCTGCGGGGGGCGGGTACACTGAAGCTTTCTTT
-,TRBV11-3,TRBD1,TRBJ2-6,CASSAGTGVAGANVLTF,TGTGCCAGCAGCGCCGGGACAGGGGTTGCTGGGGCCAACGTCCTGACTTTC
few,TRBV19,TRBD2,TRBJ2-1,CASSIDQGGRYSYNEQFF,TGTGCCAGTAGTATAGATCAGGGAGGGCGGTACTCCTACAATGAGCAGTTCTTC
-,TRBV19,-,TRBJ1-4,CASSPFRELLNEKLFF,TGTGCCAGTAGTCCATTCCGGGAACTATTAAATGAAAAACTGTTTTTT
-,TRBV7-3,-,TRBJ2-7,CASSTQGTPASEQYF,TGTGCCAGCAGCACTCAGGGTACACCAGCCAGCGAGCAGTACTTC
once,TRBV24-1,TRBD2,TRBJ2-1,CATSGTSGNSEQFF,TGTGCCACCAGTGGGACTAGCGGGAACAGTGAGCAGTTCTTC
-,TRBV7-9,TRBD2,TRBJ2-7,CASSAPTSGSYEQYF,TGTGCCAGCAGCGCCCCGACTAGCGGGAGCTACGAGCAGTACTTC
few,TRBV27,-,TRBJ2-1,CASRIEAGPHNEQFF,TGTGCCAGCAGGATAGAGGCGGGACCTCACAATGAGCAGTTCTTC
-,TRBV19,TRBD1,TRBJ1-1,CASSIRQGGTEAFF,TGTGCCAGTAGTATAAGACAGGGAGGCACTGAAGCTTTCTTT
-,TRBV11-2,TRBD2,TRBJ2-1,CASSLDAGDPLNEQFF,TGTGCCAGCAGCTTAGATGCGGGAGATCCCCTCAATGAGCAGTTCTTC
-,TRBV6-5,-,TRBJ1-3,CASRQNSGNTIYF,TGTGCCAGCAGACAGAACTCTGGAAACACCATATATTTT
-,TRBV30,TRBD1,TRBJ2-3,CASSATRTGATDTQYF,TGTGCCTCGAGCGCCACCCGGACAGGGGCCACAGATACGCAGTATTTT
once,TRBV5-1,TRBD1,TRBJ1-1,CASSFGQGENTEAFF,TGCGCCAGCAGCTTCGGACAGGGGGAGAACACTGAAGCTTTCTTT
once,TRBV9,-,TRBJ1-5,CASSVGGSGNQPQHF,TGTGCCAGCAGCGTGGGGGGGTCGGGCAATCAGCCCCAGCATTTT